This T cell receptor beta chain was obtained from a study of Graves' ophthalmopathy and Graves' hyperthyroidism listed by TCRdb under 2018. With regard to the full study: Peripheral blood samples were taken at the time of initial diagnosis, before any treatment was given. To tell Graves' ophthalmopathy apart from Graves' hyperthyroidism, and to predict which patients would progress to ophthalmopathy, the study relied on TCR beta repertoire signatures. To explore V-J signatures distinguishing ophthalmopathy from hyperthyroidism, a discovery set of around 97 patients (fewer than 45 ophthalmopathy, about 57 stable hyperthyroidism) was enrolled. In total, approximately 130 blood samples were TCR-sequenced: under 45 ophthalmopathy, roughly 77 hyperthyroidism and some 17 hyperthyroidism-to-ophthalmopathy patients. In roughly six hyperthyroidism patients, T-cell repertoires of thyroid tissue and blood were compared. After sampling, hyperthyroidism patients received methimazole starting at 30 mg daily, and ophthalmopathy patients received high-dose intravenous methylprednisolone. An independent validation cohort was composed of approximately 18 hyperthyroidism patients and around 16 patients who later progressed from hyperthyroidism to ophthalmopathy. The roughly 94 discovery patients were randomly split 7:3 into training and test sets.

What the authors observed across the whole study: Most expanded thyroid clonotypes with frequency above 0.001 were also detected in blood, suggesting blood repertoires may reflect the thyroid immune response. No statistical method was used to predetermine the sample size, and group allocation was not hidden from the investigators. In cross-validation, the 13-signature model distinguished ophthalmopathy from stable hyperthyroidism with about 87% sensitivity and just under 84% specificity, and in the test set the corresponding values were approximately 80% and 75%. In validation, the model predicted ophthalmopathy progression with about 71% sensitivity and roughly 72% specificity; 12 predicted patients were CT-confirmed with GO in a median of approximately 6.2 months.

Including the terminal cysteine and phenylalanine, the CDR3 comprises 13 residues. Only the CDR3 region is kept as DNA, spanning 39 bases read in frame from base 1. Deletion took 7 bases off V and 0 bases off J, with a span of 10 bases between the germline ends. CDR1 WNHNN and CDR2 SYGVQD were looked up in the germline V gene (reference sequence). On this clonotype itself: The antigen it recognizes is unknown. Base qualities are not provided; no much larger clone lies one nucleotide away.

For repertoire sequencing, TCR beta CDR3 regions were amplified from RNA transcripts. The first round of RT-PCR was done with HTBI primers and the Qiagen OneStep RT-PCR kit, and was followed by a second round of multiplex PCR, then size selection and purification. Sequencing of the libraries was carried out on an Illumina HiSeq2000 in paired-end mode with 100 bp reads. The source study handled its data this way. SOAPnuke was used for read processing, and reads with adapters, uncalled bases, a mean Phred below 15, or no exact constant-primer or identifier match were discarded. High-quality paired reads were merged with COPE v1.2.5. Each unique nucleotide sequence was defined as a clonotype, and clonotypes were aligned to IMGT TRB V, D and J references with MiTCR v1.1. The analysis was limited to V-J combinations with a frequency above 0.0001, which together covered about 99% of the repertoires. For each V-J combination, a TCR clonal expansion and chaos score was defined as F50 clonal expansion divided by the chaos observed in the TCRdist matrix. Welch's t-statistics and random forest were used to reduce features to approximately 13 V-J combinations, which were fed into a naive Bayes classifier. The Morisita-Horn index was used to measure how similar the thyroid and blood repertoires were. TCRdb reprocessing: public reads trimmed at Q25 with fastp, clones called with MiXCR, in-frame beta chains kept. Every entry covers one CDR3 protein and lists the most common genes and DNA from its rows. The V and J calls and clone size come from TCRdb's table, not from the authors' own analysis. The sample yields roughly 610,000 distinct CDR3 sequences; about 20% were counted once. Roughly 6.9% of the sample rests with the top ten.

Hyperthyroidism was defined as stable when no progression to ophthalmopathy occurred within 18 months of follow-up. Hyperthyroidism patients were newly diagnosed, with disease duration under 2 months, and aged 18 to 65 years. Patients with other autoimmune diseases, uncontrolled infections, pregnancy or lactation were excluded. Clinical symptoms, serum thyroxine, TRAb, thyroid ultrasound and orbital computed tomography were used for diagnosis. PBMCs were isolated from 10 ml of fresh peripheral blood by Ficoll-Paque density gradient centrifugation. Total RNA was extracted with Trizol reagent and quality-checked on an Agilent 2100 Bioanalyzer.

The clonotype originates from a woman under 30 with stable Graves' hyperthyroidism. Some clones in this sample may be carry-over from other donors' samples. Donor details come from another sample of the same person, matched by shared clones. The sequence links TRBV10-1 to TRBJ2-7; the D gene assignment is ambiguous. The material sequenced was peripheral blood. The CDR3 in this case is CASMIDYSYEQYF. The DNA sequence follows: TGCGCCAGCATGATCGATTACTCCTACGAGCAGTACTTC.